This note documents a single T cell receptor (beta chain) sequence. The CDR3 loop spans 14 amino acids. V lost 6 bases and J 2 bases, leaving 13 bases between the germline ends. CDR1 is GTSNPN and CDR2 is SVGIG in the germline V gene (reference sequence). This sample was included in a study of blood T cell repertoires in COVID-19. Study in general: Italy, Spain and the United States were the sources of the convalescent and acute COVID-19 samples. T cells, B-cell-depleted T cells, or PBMCs supplied cDNA or gDNA.

In the source study's methods: How many nucleated cells were present was estimated from reference gene primer amplification. Some clones are missing from TCRdb's copy, which holds only in-frame ones; the method was immunoSEQ multiplex PCR. That table supplies the V and J calls and clone size; D and trimming were determined from the DNA. The top ten clones hold less than 10% of a sample with roughly 150,000 clones, roughly 81% of them seen once. Seattle cases were enrolled at active infection and followed longitudinally. The sequencing input was peripheral blood. The rearrangement joins TRBV30 to TRBJ2-2; perhaps TRBD1 as D (6 bases). The sequence was obtained from a woman aged 60-75 years with COVID-19, enrolled during active disease. CDR3 coding DNA: TGTGCCTGTGCCGACAGGACAAACACCGGGGAGCTGTTTTTT. Amino acids: CACADRTNTGELFF.